The count of the clone carrying this T cell receptor (beta chain) is one. As yet, its antigen is unknown. The junction departs from the called germline gene at one end, perhaps through a read error. This CDR3 spans 16 amino acids. Germline V lookup: CDR1 SEHNR, CDR2 FQNEAQ (reference sequence). A primer in the constant region served to generate TCR beta cDNA from 500 ng of total RNA. Sequencing libraries for TCR beta derived from three nested multiplex PCR rounds that used slightly modified ARM-PCR. TRBV1-TRBV30 forward primers paired with a C-beta reverse primer were used in the first two PCR rounds, which ran roughly 10 cycles each. TCRdb processed the multiplex PCR reads anew with MiXCR; each CDR3 protein has one entry. The sample shows approximately 30,000 distinct CDR3 sequences, about three quarters of them seen only once. These data originate in a study of tumor-infiltrating lymphocytes in primary liver carcinoma. Study-level information: Enrolled patients were male and female, aged 30 to 69 years. Yields of productive TCRbeta reads ranged from roughly 3.5 to 7.13 million per sample and were similar across tissue types.

From unsorted bulk tissue weighing about 17-30 mg, DNA and RNA were co-extracted. Overall study results and limits: Blood's top-250-clone fraction was significantly lower than that of tumors (p = 0.039). Relative to tumor region pairs, the tumor-adjacent and tumor-blood pairs showed overlap that was lower.

This chain uses TRBV7-9 with TRBJ1-5; no definite D call. The sequencing input was liver tumor tissue from sampling region 5. The subset here: tumor region T5, tumor centre. The origin of this receptor is a man between 35 and 55 years old with primary liver carcinoma and hepatitis B virus infection. The CDR3 loop is CASSLEHGSNNQPQHF. In DNA form, the CDR3 reads TGTGCCAGTAGCTTAGAACACGGTAGTAACAATCAGCCCCAGCATTTT. Looking up the rest from reference TRBV7-9 and TRBJ1-5 gives the full variable domain: DTGVSQNPRHKITKRGQNVTFRCDPISEHNRLYWYRQTLGQGPEFLTYFQNEAQLEKSRLLSDRFSAERPKGSFSTLEIQRTEQGDSAMYLCASSLEHGSNNQPQHFGDGTRLSIL.